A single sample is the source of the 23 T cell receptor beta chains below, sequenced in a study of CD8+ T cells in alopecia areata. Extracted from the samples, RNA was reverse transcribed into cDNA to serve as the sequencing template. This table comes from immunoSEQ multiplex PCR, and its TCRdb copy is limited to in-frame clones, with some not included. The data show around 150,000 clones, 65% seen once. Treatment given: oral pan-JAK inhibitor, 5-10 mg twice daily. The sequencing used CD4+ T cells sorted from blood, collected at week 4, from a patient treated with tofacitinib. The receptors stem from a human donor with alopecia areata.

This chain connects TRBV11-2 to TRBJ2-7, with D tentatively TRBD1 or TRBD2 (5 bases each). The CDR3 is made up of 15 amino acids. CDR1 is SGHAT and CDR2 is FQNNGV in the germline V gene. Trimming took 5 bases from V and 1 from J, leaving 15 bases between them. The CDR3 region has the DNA TGTGCCAGCAGCCTCTATCGGGGACGGTCCTACGAGCAGTACTTC. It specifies CASSLYRGRSYEQYF.

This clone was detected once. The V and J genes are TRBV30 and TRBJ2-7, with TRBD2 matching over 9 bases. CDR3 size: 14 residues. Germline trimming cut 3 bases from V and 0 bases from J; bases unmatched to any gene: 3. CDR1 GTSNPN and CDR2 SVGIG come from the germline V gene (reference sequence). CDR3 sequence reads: CAWRISGGSYEQYF. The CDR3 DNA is TGTGCCTGGAGGATTAGCGGGGGCTCCTACGAGCAGTACTTC. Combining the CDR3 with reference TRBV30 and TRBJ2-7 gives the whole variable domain SQTIHQWPATLVQPVGSPLSLECTVEGTSNPNLYWYRQAAGRGLQLLFYSVGIGQISSEVPQNLSASRPQDRQFILSSKKLLLSDSGFYLCAWRISGGSYEQYFGPGTRLTVT.

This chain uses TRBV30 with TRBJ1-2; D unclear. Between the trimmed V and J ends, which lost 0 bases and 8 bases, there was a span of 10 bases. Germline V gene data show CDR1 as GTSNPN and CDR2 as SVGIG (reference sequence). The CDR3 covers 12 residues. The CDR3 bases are TGTGCCTGGAGTGTCGTACTAGGGGGCTACACCTTC. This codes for CAWSVVLGGYTF. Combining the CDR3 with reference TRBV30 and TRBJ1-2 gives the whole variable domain SQTIHQWPATLVQPVGSPLSLECTVEGTSNPNLYWYRQAAGRGLQLLFYSVGIGQISSEVPQNLSASRPQDRQFILSSKKLLLSDSGFYLCAWSVVLGGYTFGSGTRLTVV.

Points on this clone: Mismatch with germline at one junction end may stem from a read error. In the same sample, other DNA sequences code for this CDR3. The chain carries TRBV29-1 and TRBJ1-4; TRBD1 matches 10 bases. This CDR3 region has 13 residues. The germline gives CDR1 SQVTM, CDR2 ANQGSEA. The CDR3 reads CSFRTGGIEKLFF. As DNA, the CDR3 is TGCAGCTTCCGGACAGGGGGGATTGAAAAACTGTTTTTC.

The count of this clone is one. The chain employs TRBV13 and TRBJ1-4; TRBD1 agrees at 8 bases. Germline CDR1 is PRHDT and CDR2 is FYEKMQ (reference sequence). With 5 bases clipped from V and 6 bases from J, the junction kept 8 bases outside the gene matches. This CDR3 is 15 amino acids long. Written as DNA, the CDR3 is TGTGCCAGCAGCAGAGGACAGGGTGAGGATGAAAAACTGTTTTTT. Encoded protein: CASSRGQGEDEKLFF. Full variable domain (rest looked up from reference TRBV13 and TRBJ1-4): AAGVIQSPRHLIKEKRETATLKCYPIPRHDTVYWYQQGPGQDPQFLISFYEKMQSDKGSIPDRFSAQQFSDYHSELNMSSLELGDSALYFCASSRGQGEDEKLFFGSGTQLSVL.

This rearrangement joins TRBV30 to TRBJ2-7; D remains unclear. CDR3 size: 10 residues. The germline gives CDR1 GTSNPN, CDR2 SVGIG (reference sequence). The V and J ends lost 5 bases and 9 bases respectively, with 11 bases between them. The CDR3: CAWGPVGQYF. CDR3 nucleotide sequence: TGTGCCTGGGGGCCGGTCGGGCAGTACTTC. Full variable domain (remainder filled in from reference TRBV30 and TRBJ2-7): SQTIHQWPATLVQPVGSPLSLECTVEGTSNPNLYWYRQAAGRGLQLLFYSVGIGQISSEVPQNLSASRPQDRQFILSSKKLLLSDSGFYLCAWGPVGQYFGPGTRLTVT.

In DNA, the CDR3 is TGTGCCAGTAGTATGAGGGGAGGAGGGACTGAAGCTTTCTTT. This gives the protein CASSMRGGGTEAFF. The chain is built from TRBV19 and TRBJ1-1, with D maybe TRBD1 (5 bases). CDR1 is LNHDA, CDR2 SQIVND, per germline (reference sequence). Trimming cost V 3 bases and J 5 bases, with 13 bases left between them. The length of the CDR3 is 14 residues.

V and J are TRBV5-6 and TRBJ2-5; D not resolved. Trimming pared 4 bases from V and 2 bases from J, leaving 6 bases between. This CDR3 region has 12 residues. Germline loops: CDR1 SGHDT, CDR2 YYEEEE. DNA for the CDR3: TGTGCCAGCAGCCCGATTCAAGAGACCCAGTACTTC. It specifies CASSPIQETQYF.

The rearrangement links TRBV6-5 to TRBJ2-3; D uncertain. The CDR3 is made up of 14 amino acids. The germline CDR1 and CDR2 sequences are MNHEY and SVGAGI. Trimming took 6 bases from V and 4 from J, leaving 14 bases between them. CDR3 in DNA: TGTGCCAGCAGGAGTTGGGGTGCGGCAGATACGCAGTATTTT. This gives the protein CASRSWGAADTQYF.

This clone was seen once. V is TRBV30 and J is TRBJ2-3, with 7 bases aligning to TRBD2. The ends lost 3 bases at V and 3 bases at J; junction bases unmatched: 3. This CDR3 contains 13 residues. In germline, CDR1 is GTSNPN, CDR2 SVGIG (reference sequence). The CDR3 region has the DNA TGTGCCTGGAGACGGGGGGTAACAGATACGCAGTATTTT. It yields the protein CAWRRGVTDTQYF.

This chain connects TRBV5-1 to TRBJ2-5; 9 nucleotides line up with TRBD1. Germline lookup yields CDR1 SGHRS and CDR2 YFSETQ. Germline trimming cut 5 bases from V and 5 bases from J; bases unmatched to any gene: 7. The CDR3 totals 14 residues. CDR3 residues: CASSERTGVETQYF. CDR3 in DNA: TGCGCCAGCAGTGAAAGGACAGGGGTGGAGACCCAGTACTTC.

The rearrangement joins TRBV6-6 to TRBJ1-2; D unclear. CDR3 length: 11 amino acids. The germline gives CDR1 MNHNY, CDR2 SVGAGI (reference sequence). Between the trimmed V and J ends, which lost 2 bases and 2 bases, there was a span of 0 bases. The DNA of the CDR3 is TGTGCCAGCAGTTACAACTATGGCTACACCTTC. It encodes CASSYNYGYTF.

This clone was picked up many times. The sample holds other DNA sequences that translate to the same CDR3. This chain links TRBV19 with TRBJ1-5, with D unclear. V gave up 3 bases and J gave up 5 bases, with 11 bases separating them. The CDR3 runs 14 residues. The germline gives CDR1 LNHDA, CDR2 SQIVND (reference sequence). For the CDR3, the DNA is TGTGCCAGTAGTATTGAGAAGGGCGATCAGCCCCAGCATTTT. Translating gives CASSIEKGDQPQHF.

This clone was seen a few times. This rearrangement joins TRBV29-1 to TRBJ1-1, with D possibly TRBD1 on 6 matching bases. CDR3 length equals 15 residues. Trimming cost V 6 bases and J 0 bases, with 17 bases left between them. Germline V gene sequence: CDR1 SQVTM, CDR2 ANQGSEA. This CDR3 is CSVKPRGGMNTEAFF. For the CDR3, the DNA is TGCAGCGTCAAGCCAAGGGGGGGAATGAACACTGAAGCTTTCTTT. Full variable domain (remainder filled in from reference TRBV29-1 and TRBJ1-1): SAVISQKPSRDICQRGTSLTIQCQVDSQVTMMFWYRQQPGQSLTLIATANQGSEATYESGFVIDKFPISRPNLTFSTLTVSNMSPEDSSIYLCSVKPRGGMNTEAFFGQGTRLTVV.

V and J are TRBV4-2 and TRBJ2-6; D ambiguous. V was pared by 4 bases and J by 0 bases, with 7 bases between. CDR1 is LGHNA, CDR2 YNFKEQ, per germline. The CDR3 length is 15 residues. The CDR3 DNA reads TGTGCCAGCAGCCGACCGGGCTCTGGGGCCAACGTCCTGACTTTC. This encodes CASSRPGSGANVLTF.

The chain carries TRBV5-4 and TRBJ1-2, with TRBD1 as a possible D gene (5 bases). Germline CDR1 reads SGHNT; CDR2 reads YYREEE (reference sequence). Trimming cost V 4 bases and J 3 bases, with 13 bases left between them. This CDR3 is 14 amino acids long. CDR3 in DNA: TGTGCCAGCAGCCCGTCGGGGACGCACTATGGCTACACCTTC. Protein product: CASSPSGTHYGYTF.

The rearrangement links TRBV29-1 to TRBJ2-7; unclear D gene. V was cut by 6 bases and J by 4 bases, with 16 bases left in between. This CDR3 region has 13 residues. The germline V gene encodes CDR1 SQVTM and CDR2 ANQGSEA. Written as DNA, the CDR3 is TGCAGCGTCTGGGCTGGGGATTCTTACGAGCAGTACTTC. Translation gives CSVWAGDSYEQYF.

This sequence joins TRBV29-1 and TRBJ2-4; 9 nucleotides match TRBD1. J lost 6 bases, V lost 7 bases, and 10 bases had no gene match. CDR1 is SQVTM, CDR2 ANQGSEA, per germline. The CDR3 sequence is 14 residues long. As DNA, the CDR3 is TGCAGCGGGGGGGACGTGACAGGGGGAAACATTCAGTACTTC. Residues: CSGGDVTGGNIQYF.

CDR3 sequence: CASSYPGGSTDTQYF. Written as DNA, the CDR3 is TGTGCCAGCAGTTACCCGGGGGGGAGCACAGATACGCAGTATTTT. The chain carries TRBV6-5 and TRBJ2-3, with TRBD2 matching 8 bases. V gave up 2 bases and J gave up 0 bases; unmatched junction bases: 1. The CDR3 totals 15 residues. In germline, CDR1 is MNHEY, CDR2 SVGAGI.

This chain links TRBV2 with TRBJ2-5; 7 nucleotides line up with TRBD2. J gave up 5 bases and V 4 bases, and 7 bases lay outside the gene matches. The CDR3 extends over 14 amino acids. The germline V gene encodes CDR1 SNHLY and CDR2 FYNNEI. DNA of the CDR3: TGTGCCAGCAGTGTGGCTAGCGGTATCGAGACCCAGTACTTC. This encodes CASSVASGIETQYF.

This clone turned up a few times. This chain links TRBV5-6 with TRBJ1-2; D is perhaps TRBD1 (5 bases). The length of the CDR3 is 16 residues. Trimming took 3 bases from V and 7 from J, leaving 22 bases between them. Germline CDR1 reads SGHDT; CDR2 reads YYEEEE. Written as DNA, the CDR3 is TGTGCCAGCAGCTCCACCGGGACCTTCGAAGGTTTTGGCTACACCTTC. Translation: CASSSTGTFEGFGYTF.

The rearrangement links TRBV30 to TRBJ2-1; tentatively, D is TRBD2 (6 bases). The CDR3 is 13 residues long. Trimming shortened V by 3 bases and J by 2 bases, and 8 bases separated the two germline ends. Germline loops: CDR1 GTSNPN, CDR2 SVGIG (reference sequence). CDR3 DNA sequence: TGTGCCTGGAGCGGGGGACCCTACAATGAGCAGTTCTTC. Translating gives CAWSGGPYNEQFF.

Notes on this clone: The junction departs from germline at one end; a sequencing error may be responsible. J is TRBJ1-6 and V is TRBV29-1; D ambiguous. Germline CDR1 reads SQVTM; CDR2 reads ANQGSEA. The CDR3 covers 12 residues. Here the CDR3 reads CSAESQISPLHF. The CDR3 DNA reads TGCAGCGCTGAATCCCAGATTTCACCCCTCCACTTT.